Below, one T cell receptor (beta chain) is given with its context. Using immunoSEQ multiplex PCR, the repertoire was profiled, and TCRdb retains in-frame clones only, with some absent. The sample consists of some 340,000 clones, about four fifths of them appearing once. Deletions cut 5 bases from V and 0 bases from J, with 13 bases between. Germline V gene lookup returns CDR1 LNHDA and CDR2 SQIVND (reference sequence). The CDR3 is 15 residues long. This record comes from a study of blood T cell repertoires in COVID-19. Cohort 3 recovered donors had two negative PCRs, clearance, or symptom resolution. The genes are TRBV19 and TRBJ1-1, with D unclear. The source of this sequence is a woman in her 50s who had recovered from COVID-19. Source material: PBMCs or T cells enriched from blood (not recorded which). CDR3 sequence (DNA): TGTGCCAGTAGTGCTATCAGGATCTTGAACACTGAAGCTTTCTTT. Amino acids: CASSAIRILNTEAFF.